The next 21 T cell receptor beta chains were all read from a single sample in a study of T-cell memory formation after mild COVID-19. Each CDR3 protein is one row after TCRdb ran MiXCR on the 5' RACE reads. The sample has 40,000 to 60,000 distinct CDR3 sequences, roughly a quarter seen once; the top ten hold roughly two fifths. Sequencing input: PBMCs or a T cell subset sorted from them (not recorded which). The receptors derive from a man younger than 35 who had mild COVID-19 (a few samples of this study predate the infection). Cell type and time point are not known.

In this sample, this clonotype turned up a few times. The DNA of the CDR3 is TGTGCCAGCAGTACGGGACTAGCGGGGGACCAAAAAGAGACCCAGTACTTC. Its protein product is CASSTGLAGDQKETQYF. The genes are TRBV12-3 or TRBV12-4 and TRBJ2-5; 14 positions agree with TRBD2. The CDR3 contains 17 residues. J lost 3 bases, V lost 5 bases, and 8 bases had no gene match.

This clonotype was recorded many times. V usage is TRBV2 and J usage is TRBJ1-2, with D perhaps matching TRBD1 (5 bases). CDR1 is SNHLY and CDR2 is FYNNEI in the germline V gene. This CDR3 has 12 residues. The V gene lost 8 bases and the J gene lost 1 base, with 8 bases spanning the gap. Here the CDR3 DNA reads TGTGCCAGCGAGGGGAATAACTATGGCTACACCTTC. Translation gives CASEGNNYGYTF.

The CDR3 is CASTGTGRDYGYTF. DNA for the CDR3: TGTGCCAGTACCGGGACAGGGAGGGACTATGGCTACACCTTC. The chain carries TRBV6-5 and TRBJ1-2; 9 bases map to TRBD1. CDR3 length: 14 amino acids. With V trimmed by 9 bases and J by 3 bases, 8 bases remained unmatched. The V gene's germline CDR1 is MNHEY and CDR2 SVGAGI.

In its sample, this clonotype was seen a few times. This chain joins TRBV7-2 and TRBJ1-6, with D perhaps matching TRBD1 (5 bases). The CDR3 runs to 16 residues. The V end lost 0 bases, the J end lost 9 bases, and 15 bases lay between the germline ends. Germline V CDR1 and CDR2: SGHTA, FQGNSA. The CDR3 DNA reads as TGTGCCAGCAGCTTAGCGATGGATGACAGATTTTCACCCCTCCACTTT. It codes for CASSLAMDDRFSPLHF. The full variable domain, its missing parts supplied by reference TRBV7-2 and TRBJ1-6, is GAGVSQSPSNKVTEKGKDVELRCDPISGHTALYWYRQSLGQGLEFLIYFQGNSAPDKSGLPSDRFSAERTGGSVSTLTIQRTQQEDSAVYLCASSLAMDDRFSPLHFGNGTRLTVT.

This sequence joins TRBV7-8 and TRBJ2-1; a possible D gene is TRBD2 (7 bases). The germline V gene encodes CDR1 SGHVS and CDR2 FQNEAQ. Deletions cut 5 bases from V and 6 bases from J, with 20 bases between. This CDR3 contains 16 residues. CDR3 residues: CASSPTRGGAVNEQFF. In DNA form, the CDR3 reads TGTGCCAGCAGCCCCACGAGGGGGGGGGCCGTCAATGAGCAGTTCTTC.

This clonotype was seen only a few times. CDR3 DNA sequence: TGTGCCAGCAGCCCAGAGGTCAACACCGGGGAGCTGTTTTTT. Translating it yields CASSPEVNTGELFF. The chain joins TRBV7-6 to TRBJ2-2, with D hard to call. V gave up 5 bases and J gave up 2 bases, with 9 bases separating them. The CDR3 is made up of 14 amino acids. The germline gives CDR1 SGHVS, CDR2 FNYEAQ.

The genes are TRBV29-1 and TRBJ2-5; no definite D call. The germline gives CDR1 SQVTM, CDR2 ANQGSEA. This CDR3 comprises 12 residues. V was cut by 1 base and J by 5 bases, with 8 bases left in between. CDR3 in amino acids: CSVEGLGETQYF. CDR3 DNA sequence: TGCAGCGTTGAAGGTCTTGGGGAGACCCAGTACTTC.

V gene TRBV15 combines with J gene TRBJ2-3, with D possibly being TRBD2 (6 bases). The CDR3 consists of 16 residues. Germline CDR1 reads LNHNV; CDR2 reads YYDKDF (reference sequence). Trimming stripped 3 bases from V and 2 bases from J, with 15 bases between. The CDR3 protein is CATSSSGGQLTDTQYF. DNA for the CDR3: TGTGCCACCAGCAGCTCTGGAGGGCAGCTCACAGATACGCAGTATTTT.

The rearrangement links TRBV11-2 to TRBJ2-3; D uncertain. V lost 5 bases and J 6 bases, leaving 9 bases between the germline ends. This CDR3 is built from 12 residues. Germline V gene lookup returns CDR1 SGHAT and CDR2 FQNNGV. The CDR3, as DNA: TGTGCCAGCAGCACGATGGGGGATACGCAGTATTTT. Translated: CASSTMGDTQYF.

This clonotype was found many times. V usage is TRBV7-9 and J usage is TRBJ2-1; tentative D call: TRBD2 (6 bases). This CDR3 has 14 amino acids. From germline, CDR1 is SEHNR and CDR2 FQNEAQ (reference sequence). V was clipped by 5 bases and J by 2 bases, with 10 bases between them. Here the CDR3 DNA reads TGTGCCAGCAGCCCCGGGACTCCCTACAATGAGCAGTTCTTC. Its protein product is CASSPGTPYNEQFF.

V is TRBV29-1 and J is TRBJ2-1; D is possibly TRBD2 (5 bases). This CDR3 has 14 residues. Trimming left V 7 bases short and J 7 bases short, with 20 bases between. Germline-derived CDR1 and CDR2 are SQVTM and ANQGSEA. CDR3 in DNA: TGCAGCGCAATTAGACGGACTGTGGGAAATGAGCAGTTCTTC. It encodes CSAIRRTVGNEQFF.

This sequence joins TRBV4-3 and TRBJ1-2; D is perhaps TRBD1 (5 bases). Germline CDR1 LGHNA, CDR2 YSLEER. The CDR3 sequence is 16 residues long. V dropped 4 bases and J dropped 3 bases, with 18 bases sitting between them. CDR3 bases: TGCGCCAGCAGCCCCACCTGGGGACGCGGAGACTATGGCTACACCTTC. Its protein is CASSPTWGRGDYGYTF.

There are a few counts of this clonotype. Written as DNA, the CDR3 is TGTGCCAGCAGCTTGGCGTTAGAGGGCACTGAAGCTTTCTTT. Amino acid sequence: CASSLALEGTEAFF. The rearrangement uses TRBV5-6 and TRBJ1-1; D gene uncertain. Looked up from germline, CDR1 is SGHDT and CDR2 is YYEEEE. This CDR3 contains 14 residues. V lost 0 bases and J 4 bases, leaving 10 bases between the germline ends.

This clonotype was found many times. The chain is built from TRBV9 and TRBJ2-1, with D maybe TRBD2 (6 bases). Trimming took off 0 bases at V and 0 bases at J, with 13 bases between the two ends. Germline CDR1 is SGDLS and CDR2 is YYNGEE. The CDR3 runs 17 residues. The CDR3 sequence is CASSVVGGPSSYNEQFF. The DNA for the CDR3 is TGTGCCAGCAGCGTAGTGGGGGGTCCCAGCTCCTACAATGAGCAGTTCTTC.

The chain has TRBV7-2 and TRBJ2-7; D not certain. Germline values: CDR1 SGHTA, CDR2 FQGNSA. Trimming shortened V by 1 base and J by 0 bases, and 10 bases separated the two germline ends. CDR3 length equals 15 residues. CDR3 coding DNA: TGTGCCAGCAGCTTAGTAGGCCTGAGCTCCTACGAGCAGTACTTC. Protein sequence: CASSLVGLSSYEQYF.

This clonotype was seen a handful of times. The rearrangement links TRBV9 to TRBJ2-4, with 9 bases identical to TRBD2. The ends lost 2 bases at V and 8 bases at J; junction bases unmatched: 14. Germline-derived CDR1 and CDR2 are SGDLS and YYNGEE. The CDR3 has 17 residues. The CDR3 sequence is CASSVQPAGGPRDIQYF. Written as DNA, the CDR3 is TGTGCCAGCAGCGTCCAACCGGCGGGGGGGCCGAGGGACATTCAGTACTTC.

The chain has TRBV19 and TRBJ2-1; a possible D gene is TRBD1 (5 bases). Trimming took off 2 bases at V and 10 bases at J, with 6 bases between the two ends. The CDR3 is made up of 11 amino acids. CDR1 LNHDA and CDR2 SQIVND come from the germline V gene (reference sequence). The CDR3, as DNA: TGTGCCAGTAGTATAAGGACAGAGCAGTTCTTC. It codes for CASSIRTEQFF.

The genes are TRBV7-2 and TRBJ1-5; a possible D gene is TRBD1 (5 bases). Germline CDR1 reads SGHTA; CDR2 reads FQGNSA. CDR3 length: 15 amino acids. The V end lost 5 bases, the J end lost 7 bases, and 18 bases lay between the germline ends. The CDR3 DNA follows: TGTGCCAGCAGCCGAAGAGGGGCGGCGGGGCAGCCCCAGCATTTT. The encoded protein is CASSRRGAAGQPQHF.

This clonotype has a handful of counts. The chain uses TRBV5-1 and TRBJ2-1; 8 bases are shared with TRBD2. Germline loops: CDR1 SGHRS, CDR2 YFSETQ. Losses at the gene ends were 4 bases for V and 6 bases for J; bases not matched to a gene: 9. The CDR3 consists of 15 residues. The CDR3 is CASSGGTRGGNEQFF. Here the CDR3 DNA reads TGCGCCAGCAGCGGTGGGACTAGAGGAGGCAATGAGCAGTTCTTC.

CDR3 protein: CASSQGRNTEAFF. CDR3 nucleotide sequence: TGTGCCAGCAGCCAAGGAAGAAACACTGAAGCTTTCTTT. The chain combines TRBV4-2 with TRBJ1-1; D gene ambiguous. This CDR3 spans 13 amino acids. CDR1 LGHNA and CDR2 YNFKEQ come from the germline V gene. The V and J ends lost 1 base and 2 bases respectively, with 5 bases between them.

The rearrangement uses TRBV7-6 and TRBJ2-3; D is unclear. The CDR3 loop spans 14 amino acids. Germline values: CDR1 SGHVS, CDR2 FNYEAQ. With 5 bases removed from V and 2 bases from J, the gap between germline ends came to 11 bases. This CDR3 reads CASSVRIYTDTQYF. DNA of the CDR3: TGTGCCAGCAGCGTCCGGATCTACACAGATACGCAGTATTTT.